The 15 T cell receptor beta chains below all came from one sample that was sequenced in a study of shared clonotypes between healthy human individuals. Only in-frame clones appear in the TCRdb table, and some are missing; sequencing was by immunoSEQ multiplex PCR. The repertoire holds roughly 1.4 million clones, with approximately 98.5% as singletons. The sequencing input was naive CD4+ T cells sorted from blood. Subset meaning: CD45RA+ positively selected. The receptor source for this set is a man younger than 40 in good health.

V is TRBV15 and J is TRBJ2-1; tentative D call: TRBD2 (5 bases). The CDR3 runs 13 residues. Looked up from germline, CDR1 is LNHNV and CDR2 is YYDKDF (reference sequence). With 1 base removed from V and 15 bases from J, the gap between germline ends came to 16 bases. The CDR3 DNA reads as TGTGCCACCAGCAGAGCCCTGGGCGGGTGGAGGTTCTTC. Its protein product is CATSRALGGWRFF.

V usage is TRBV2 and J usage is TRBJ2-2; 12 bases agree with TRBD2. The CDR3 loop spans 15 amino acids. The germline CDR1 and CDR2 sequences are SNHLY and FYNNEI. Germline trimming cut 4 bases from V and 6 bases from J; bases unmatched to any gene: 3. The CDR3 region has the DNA TGTGCCAGCAGTGGGCTAGCGGGAGGGCCCGGGGAGCTGTTTTTT. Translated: CASSGLAGGPGELFF.

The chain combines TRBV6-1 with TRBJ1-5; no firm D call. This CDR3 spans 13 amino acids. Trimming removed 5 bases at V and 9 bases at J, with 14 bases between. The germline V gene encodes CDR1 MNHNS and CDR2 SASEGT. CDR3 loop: CASSILWGSPQHF. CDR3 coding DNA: TGTGCCAGCAGTATCCTTTGGGGTTCGCCCCAGCATTTT.

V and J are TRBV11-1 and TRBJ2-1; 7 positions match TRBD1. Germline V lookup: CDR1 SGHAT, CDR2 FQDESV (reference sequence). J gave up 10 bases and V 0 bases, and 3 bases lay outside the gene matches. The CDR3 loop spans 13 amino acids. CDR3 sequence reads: CASSLAGTAEQFF. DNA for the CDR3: TGTGCCAGCAGCTTAGCGGGGACAGCCGAGCAGTTCTTC.

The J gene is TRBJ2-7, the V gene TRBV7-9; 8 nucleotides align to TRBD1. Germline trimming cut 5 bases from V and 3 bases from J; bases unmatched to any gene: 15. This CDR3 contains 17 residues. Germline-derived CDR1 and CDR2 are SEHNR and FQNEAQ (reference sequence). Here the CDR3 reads CASSPRTGLTTFYEQYF. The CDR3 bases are TGTGCCAGCAGCCCTAGGACAGGGTTGACAACATTCTACGAGCAGTACTTC.

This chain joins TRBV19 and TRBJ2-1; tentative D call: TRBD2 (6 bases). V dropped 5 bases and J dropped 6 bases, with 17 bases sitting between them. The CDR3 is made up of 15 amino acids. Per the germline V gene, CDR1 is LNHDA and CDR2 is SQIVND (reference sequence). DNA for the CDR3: TGTGCCAGTAGTGCCCGGGGGACCCCCAGCAATGAGCAGTTCTTC. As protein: CASSARGTPSNEQFF.

The chain's CDR3 is CASSLAAGGAYSGPYEQYF. The DNA for the CDR3 is TGTGCCAGCAGCTTAGCGGCAGGGGGCGCCTACTCAGGACCCTACGAGCAGTACTTC. The chain carries TRBV7-8 and TRBJ2-7, with 8 bases identical to TRBD1. Germline assignment: CDR1 SGHVS and CDR2 FQNEAQ. Trimming removed 0 bases from V and 2 bases from J; junction bases left unmatched: 15. This CDR3 is built from 19 residues.

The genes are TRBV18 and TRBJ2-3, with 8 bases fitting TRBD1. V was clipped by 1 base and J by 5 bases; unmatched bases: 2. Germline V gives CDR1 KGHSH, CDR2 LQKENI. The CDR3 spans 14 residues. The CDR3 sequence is CASSPRQGLDTQYF. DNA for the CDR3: TGTGCCAGCTCACCACGACAGGGGTTAGATACGCAGTATTTT.

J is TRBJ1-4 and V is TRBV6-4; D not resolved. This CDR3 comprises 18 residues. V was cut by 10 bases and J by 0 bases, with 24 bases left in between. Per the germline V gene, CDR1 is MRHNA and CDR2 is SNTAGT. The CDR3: CATSRAGEEIATNEKLFF. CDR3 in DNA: TGTGCCACCTCACGGGCAGGCGAAGAAATTGCAACTAATGAAAAACTGTTTTTT.

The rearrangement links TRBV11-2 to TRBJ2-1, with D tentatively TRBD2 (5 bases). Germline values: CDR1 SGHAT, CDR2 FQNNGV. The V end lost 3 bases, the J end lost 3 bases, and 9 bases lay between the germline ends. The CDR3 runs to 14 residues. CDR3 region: CASSLEELYNEQFF. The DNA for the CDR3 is TGTGCCAGCAGCTTGGAGGAACTCTACAATGAGCAGTTCTTC.

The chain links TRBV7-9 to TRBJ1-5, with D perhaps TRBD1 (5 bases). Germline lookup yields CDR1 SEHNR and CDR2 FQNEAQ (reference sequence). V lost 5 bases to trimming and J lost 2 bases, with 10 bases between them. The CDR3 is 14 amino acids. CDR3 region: CASSRDRGNQPQHF. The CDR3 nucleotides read TGTGCCAGCAGCCGAGACAGAGGCAATCAGCCCCAGCATTTT.

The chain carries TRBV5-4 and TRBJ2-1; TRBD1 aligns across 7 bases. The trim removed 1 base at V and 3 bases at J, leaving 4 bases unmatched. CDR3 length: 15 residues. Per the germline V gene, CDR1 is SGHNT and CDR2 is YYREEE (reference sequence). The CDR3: CASSLTGTDYNEQFF. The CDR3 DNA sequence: TGTGCCAGCAGCTTGACCGGGACAGACTACAATGAGCAGTTCTTC.

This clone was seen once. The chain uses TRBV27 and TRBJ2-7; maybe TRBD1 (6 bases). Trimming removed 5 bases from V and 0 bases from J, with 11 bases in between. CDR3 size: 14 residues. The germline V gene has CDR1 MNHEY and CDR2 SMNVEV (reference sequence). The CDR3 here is CASSADRYSYEQYF. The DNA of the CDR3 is TGTGCCAGCAGTGCGGACAGATACTCCTACGAGCAGTACTTC.

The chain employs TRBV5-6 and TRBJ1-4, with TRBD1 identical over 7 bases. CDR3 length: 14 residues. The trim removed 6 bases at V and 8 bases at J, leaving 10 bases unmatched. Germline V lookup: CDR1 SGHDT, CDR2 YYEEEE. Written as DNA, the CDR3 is TGTGCCAGCACCTTCTCTGGCAGGGGGGAAAAACTGTTTTTT. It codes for CASTFSGRGEKLFF.

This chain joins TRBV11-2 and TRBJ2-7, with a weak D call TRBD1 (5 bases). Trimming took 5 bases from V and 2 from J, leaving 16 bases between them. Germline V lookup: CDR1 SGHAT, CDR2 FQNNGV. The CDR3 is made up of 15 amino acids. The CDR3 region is CASSAETDRAYEQYF. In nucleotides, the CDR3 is TGTGCCAGCAGCGCAGAAACCGACAGAGCCTACGAGCAGTACTTC.